These T cell receptor beta chains were read from a single sample in a study of blood T cells in healthy people across ages. TCRdb re-derived calls from the 5' RACE reads in MiXCR, one entry per CDR3 protein. The table has about 800,000 distinct CDR3 sequences, roughly 60% seen once. The sequenced sample consisted of blood. The receptors stem from a man aged 25 to 45 in good health. CDR3s include the opening cysteine and the closing phenylalanine or tryptophan. The D gene is left open where the match is weak. For some rows the clone size is stated as once, few or many, or as a class when expanded; others skip it.

clone_size	j_call	v_call	d_call	cdr3_aa	cdr3_nt
-	TRBJ1-6	TRBV6-2/TRBV6-3	TRBD1	CASSYSRQGNSPLHF	TGTGCCAGCAGTTACTCGCGACAGGGTAATTCACCCCTCCACTTT
few	TRBJ2-5	TRBV20-1	TRBD2	CSAPRGAGGLEETQYF	TGCAGTGCCCCCCGGGGAGCGGGGGGGCTTGAAGAGACCCAGTACTTC
-	TRBJ2-6	TRBV27	-	CASSLSESGANVLTF	TGTGCCAGCAGTTTATCAGAATCTGGGGCCAACGTCCTGACTTTC
-	TRBJ2-7	TRBV9	TRBD2	CASSPSFTAREGLQYF	TGTGCCAGCAGCCCTTCCTTTACGGCGCGGGAGGGCCTACAGTACTTC
few	TRBJ2-1	TRBV7-2	-	CASSRSSGTSYNEQFF	TGTGCCAGCAGCCGATCTTCCGGGACCTCCTACAATGAGCAGTTCTTC
few	TRBJ2-5	TRBV20-1	-	CSAGHGAYNEQYF	TGCAGTGCCGGCCACGGGGCTTACAATGAGCAGTACTTC
-	TRBJ2-3	TRBV12-3/TRBV12-4	-	CASANWGDTQYF	TGTGCCAGCGCAAACTGGGGGGATACGCAGTATTTT
few	TRBJ2-1	TRBV7-2	TRBD1	CASSSRQGDEQFF	TGTGCCAGCAGCTCTAGACAGGGCGATGAGCAGTTCTTC
-	TRBJ2-6	TRBV4-3	TRBD2	CASSQAPIAGGISGANVLTF	TGCGCCAGCAGCCAGGCTCCAATAGCGGGAGGAATTTCTGGGGCCAACGTCCTGACTTTC
-	TRBJ1-1	TRBV20-1	-	CSARDRGRFNTEAFF	TGCAGTGCTAGAGATCGTGGACGGTTTAACACTGAAGCTTTCTTT
many	TRBJ2-7	TRBV4-2	-	CASSQVAETYEQYF	TGTGCCAGCAGCCAAGTGGCCGAGACCTACGAGCAGTACTTC
-	TRBJ2-1	TRBV5-1	-	CASSSAGHGNEQFF	TGCGCCAGCAGCTCGGCAGGTCATGGGAATGAGCAGTTCTTC
-	TRBJ2-5	TRBV2	-	CASIGVGGGQETQYF	TGTGCCAGCATAGGAGTGGGAGGGGGTCAAGAGACCCAGTACTTC
-	TRBJ1-2	TRBV4-1	-	CASSQVGWEKEGYTF	TGCGCCAGCAGCCAAGTGGGCTGGGAAAAAGAAGGCTACACCTTC
few	TRBJ2-6	TRBV29-1	-	CSVDRLSGANVLTF	TGCAGCGTTGATCGACTCTCTGGGGCCAACGTCCTGACTTTC
-	TRBJ2-7	TRBV6-5	-	CASSRAGSSSYEQYF	TGTGCCAGCAGTCGAGCGGGCAGCTCCTCCTACGAGCAGTACTTC
-	TRBJ2-7	TRBV7-2	-	CASSRKTNRWTEGGEQYF	TGTGCCAGCAGCCGTAAAACCAACCGGTGGACAGAAGGTGGCGAGCAGTACTTC
-	TRBJ2-7	TRBV29-1	-	CSVAGISEQYF	TGCAGCGTTGCCGGGATCTCCGAGCAGTACTTC
-	TRBJ2-5	TRBV5-5	-	CASSLVANQETQYF	TGTGCCAGCAGCTTGGTTGCTAACCAAGAGACCCAGTACTTC
-	TRBJ2-1	TRBV20-1	TRBD2	CSASRWGGRFENEQFF	TGCAGTGCTAGCCGGTGGGGCGGGAGATTTGAGAATGAGCAGTTCTTC
-	TRBJ1-2	TRBV5-1	-	CASSPRGGAFDYGYTF	TGCGCCAGCAGCCCGAGAGGGGGGGCCTTCGACTATGGCTACACCTTC
-	TRBJ2-7	TRBV12-3/TRBV12-4	TRBD1	CASTLAGTGYEQYF	TGTGCCAGCACCCTAGCCGGGACAGGGTACGAGCAGTACTTC
-	TRBJ1-1	TRBV6-6	-	CASSYVGGDTEAFF	TGTGCCAGCAGTTACGTCGGGGGGGACACTGAAGCTTTCTTT
once	TRBJ1-5	TRBV24-1	-	CATSAARSNQPQHF	TGTGCCACCAGTGCAGCCCGAAGCAATCAGCCCCAGCATTTT
many	TRBJ2-7	TRBV27	-	CASSLGSGQIYEQYF	TGTGCCAGCAGTTTAGGTTCTGGGCAGATCTACGAGCAGTACTTC
many	TRBJ1-2	TRBV13	-	CASSTRTDYGYTF	TGTGCCAGCAGCACCCGGACGGACTATGGCTACACCTTC
-	TRBJ2-7	TRBV28	TRBD1	CASTRRGQSSYEQYF	TGTGCCAGCACCCGCAGGGGACAGAGCTCCTACGAGCAGTACTTC